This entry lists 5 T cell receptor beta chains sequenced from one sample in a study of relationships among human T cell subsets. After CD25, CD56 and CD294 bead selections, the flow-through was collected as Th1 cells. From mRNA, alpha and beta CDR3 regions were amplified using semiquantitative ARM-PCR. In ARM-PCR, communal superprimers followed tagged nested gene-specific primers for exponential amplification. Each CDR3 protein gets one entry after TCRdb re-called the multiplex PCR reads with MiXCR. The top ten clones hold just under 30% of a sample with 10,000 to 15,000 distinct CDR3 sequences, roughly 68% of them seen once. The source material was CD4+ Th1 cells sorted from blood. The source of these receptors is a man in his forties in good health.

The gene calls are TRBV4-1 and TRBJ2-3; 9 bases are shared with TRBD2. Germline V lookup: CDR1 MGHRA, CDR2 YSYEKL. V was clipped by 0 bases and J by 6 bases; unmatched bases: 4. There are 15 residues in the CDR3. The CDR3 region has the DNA TGCGCCAGCAGCCAAGATGAGGCGGGAGGGGATACGCAGTATTTT. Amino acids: CASSQDEAGGDTQYF.

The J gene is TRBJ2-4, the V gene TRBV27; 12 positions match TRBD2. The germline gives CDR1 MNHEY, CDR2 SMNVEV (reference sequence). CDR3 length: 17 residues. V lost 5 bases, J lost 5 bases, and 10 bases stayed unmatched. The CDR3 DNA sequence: TGTGCCAGCAGTCCCAGGACTAGCGGGGTAGTCGAAAACATTCAGTACTTC. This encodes CASSPRTSGVVENIQYF.

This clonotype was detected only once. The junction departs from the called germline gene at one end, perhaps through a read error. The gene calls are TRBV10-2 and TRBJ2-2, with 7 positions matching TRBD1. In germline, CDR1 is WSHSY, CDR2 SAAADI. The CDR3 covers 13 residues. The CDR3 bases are TGTGCCAGCAACCCAGGGGGCACCGGGGAGCTGTTTTTT. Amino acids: CASNPGGTGELFF.

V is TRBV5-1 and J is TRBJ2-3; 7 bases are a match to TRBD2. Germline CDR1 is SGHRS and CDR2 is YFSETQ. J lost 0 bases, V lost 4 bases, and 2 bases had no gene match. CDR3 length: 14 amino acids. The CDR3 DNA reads TGCGCCAGCAGCCTAGCGGATAGCACAGATACGCAGTATTTT. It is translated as CASSLADSTDTQYF. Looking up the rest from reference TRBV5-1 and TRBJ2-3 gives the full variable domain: KAGVTQTPRYLIKTRGQQVTLSCSPISGHRSVSWYQQTPGQGLQFLFEYFSETQRNKGNFPGRFSGRQFSNSRSEMNVSTLELGDSALYLCASSLADSTDTQYFGPGTRLTVL.

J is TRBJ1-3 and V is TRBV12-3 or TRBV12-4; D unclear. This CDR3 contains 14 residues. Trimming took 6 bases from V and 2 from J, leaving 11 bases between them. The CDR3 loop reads CASSPIRAGNTIYF. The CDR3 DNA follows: TGTGCCAGCAGCCCTATTAGGGCTGGAAACACCATATATTTT.